This TCR beta chain was documented in a study of T cell responses to AZD1222 COVID-19 vaccine. Per the germline V gene, CDR1 is MDHEN and CDR2 is SYDVKM. The J segment lost 8 bases and the V segment lost 5 bases, leaving 10 bases of the junction unmatched. There are 14 residues in the CDR3. Regarding this clone: Its antigen is not known.

Sequenced by immunoSEQ multiplex PCR; TCRdb stores in-frame clones only, minus some. Of about 70,000 clones listed, 85% to 90% are singletons. Findings and caveats of the study: Seropositive status at baseline applied to only 6 or 7 AZD1222 recipients. Within unmutated variant regions lay the reported targets of nearly half of spike-specific TCRs. Clonal diversity was possibly underestimated, and the donors were mostly white British, with more females.

This sequence joins TRBV28 and TRBJ1-2, with TRBD1 matching 8 bases. The sample consisted of peripheral blood, taken 28 days after the second dose of the MenACWY control vaccine. The sequence came from an adult who received the MenACWY meningococcal vaccine as a control. The CDR3 bases are TGTGCCAGCAGTGATGGACAGGGTGTTTTCGGCTACACCTTC. It yields the protein CASSDGQGVFGYTF.